This T cell receptor (beta chain) is drawn from a study of T cell responses to AZD1222 COVID-19 vaccine. Study-level findings and limits: Baseline serostatus was positive in only five to seven AZD1222 recipients. There were mostly white British donors and more females than males, and clonal diversity was possibly underestimated. An increase in Spike-specific TCR breadth and depth was observed after two AZD1222 doses. Across spike, vaccine-associated CD4 TCRs were found, dominant at 160-218 and 743-854.

This CDR3 contains 15 residues. Germline V gene data show CDR1 as KGHSH and CDR2 as LQKENI. Trimming left V 6 bases short and J 9 bases short, with 21 bases between. A note on this clone: Its antigen is not known.

Repertoires were generated with immunoSEQ multiplex PCR, while TCRdb's copy carries only in-frame clones and drops some. This sample yields 100,000 to 150,000 clones, of which 90% are seen a single time; around 7.8% belongs to the top ten. This material consisted of peripheral blood, taken on day 0 of AZD1222 vaccination. This clonotype was sampled from an adult in good health. The chain joins TRBV18 to TRBJ2-1, with D uncertain. This CDR3 is CASSPKFGPGSEQFF. The CDR3 bases are TGTGCCAGCTCCCCTAAATTTGGTCCGGGCTCTGAGCAGTTCTTC.